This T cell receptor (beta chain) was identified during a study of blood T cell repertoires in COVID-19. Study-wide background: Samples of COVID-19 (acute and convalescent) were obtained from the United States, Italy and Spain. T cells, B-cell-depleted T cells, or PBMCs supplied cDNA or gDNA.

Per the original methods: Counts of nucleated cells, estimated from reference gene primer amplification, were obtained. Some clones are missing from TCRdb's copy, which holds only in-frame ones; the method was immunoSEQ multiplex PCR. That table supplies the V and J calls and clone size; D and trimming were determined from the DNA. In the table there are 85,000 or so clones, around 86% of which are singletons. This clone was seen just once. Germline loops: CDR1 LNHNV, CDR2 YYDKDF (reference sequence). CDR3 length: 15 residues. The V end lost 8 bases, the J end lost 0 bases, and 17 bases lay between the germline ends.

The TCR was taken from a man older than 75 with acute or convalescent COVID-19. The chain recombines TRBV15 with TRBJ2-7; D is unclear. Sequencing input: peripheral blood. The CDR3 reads CATRLRPLGSYEQYF. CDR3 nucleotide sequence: TGTGCCACCCGACTTAGACCCCTTGGCTCCTACGAGCAGTACTTC.